The next 17 T cell receptor beta chains were all read from a single sample in a study of CD4+ T cells in melanoma. Clones were read by immunoSEQ multiplex PCR, and TCRdb kept only the in-frame ones, dropping some. The table shows about 140,000 clones, with 85% to 95% occurring only once. These receptors originate from a human donor with melanoma.

The J gene is TRBJ1-2, the V gene TRBV5-1; possibly TRBD1 for D (5 bases). Germline values: CDR1 SGHRS, CDR2 YFSETQ. V was cut by 3 bases and J by 2 bases, with 11 bases left in between. CDR3 length: 14 residues. CDR3 sequence reads: CASSSAGENYGYTF. The CDR3 DNA reads TGCGCCAGCAGCTCGGCGGGGGAGAACTATGGCTACACCTTC.

The chain carries TRBV7-9 and TRBJ1-2; unclear D gene. Trimming took off 5 bases at V and 4 bases at J, with 8 bases between the two ends. Germline V gene sequence: CDR1 SEHNR, CDR2 FQNEAQ (reference sequence). This CDR3 region has 12 residues. The CDR3 reads CASSRVSYGYTF. The CDR3 bases are TGTGCCAGCAGCAGGGTTTCCTATGGCTACACCTTC.

The V gene is TRBV11-2, the J gene TRBJ2-7; 8 bases line up with TRBD1. This CDR3 contains 14 residues. The germline CDR1 and CDR2 sequences are SGHAT and FQNNGV. V lost 1 base to trimming and J lost 3 bases; unmatched junction nucleotides: 2. Written as DNA, the CDR3 is TGTGCCAGCAGCTTAGGGACAGGGATCTACGAGCAGTACTTC. Protein sequence: CASSLGTGIYEQYF. The full variable domain, in which reference TRBV11-2 and TRBJ2-7 provide the parts outside the CDR3, is EAGVAQSPRYKIIEKRQSVAFWCNPISGHATLYWYQQILGQGPKLLIQFQNNGVVDDSQLPKDRFSAERLKGVDSTLKIQPAKLEDSAVYLCASSLGTGIYEQYFGPGTRLTVT.

The chain employs TRBV7-8 and TRBJ1-2, with D uncertain. The length of the CDR3 is 14 residues. Trimming took 3 bases from V and 6 from J, leaving 14 bases between them. CDR1 and CDR2 (germline): SGHVS, FQNEAQ. For the CDR3, the DNA is TGTGCCAGCAGCTTCGGGCGGGGTACCGATGGCTACACCTTC. This encodes CASSFGRGTDGYTF.

CDR3 protein: CASSLSGGGYEQYF. In nucleotides, the CDR3 is TGTGCCAGCAGCTTATCAGGGGGTGGTTACGAGCAGTACTTC. The chain uses TRBV7-3 and TRBJ2-7; 7 bases map to TRBD1. The trim removed 2 bases at V and 4 bases at J, leaving 5 bases unmatched. The length of the CDR3 is 14 residues. Germline V CDR1 and CDR2: SGHTA, FQGTGA.

This clone has just one count. The chain carries TRBV9 and TRBJ1-4; D ambiguous. Germline CDR1 is SGDLS and CDR2 is YYNGEE. The V and J ends lost 4 bases and 3 bases respectively, with 16 bases between them. The CDR3 has 16 amino acids. The CDR3 DNA follows: TGTGCCAGCAGCCTTCACAAGGACGGACCTAATGAAAAACTGTTTTTT. Its translation is CASSLHKDGPNEKLFF.

The chain is built from TRBV20-1 and TRBJ2-7, with a possible D match to TRBD1 (6 bases). Between the trimmed V and J ends, which lost 6 bases and 5 bases, there was a span of 11 bases. The length of the CDR3 is 11 residues. Germline-derived CDR1 and CDR2 are DFQATT and SNEGSKA (reference sequence). The CDR3 DNA reads as TGCAGTGCAGAACAGGGAGACGAGCAGTACTTC. Amino acid sequence: CSAEQGDEQYF.

The chain uses TRBV2 and TRBJ1-1, with D possibly being TRBD1 (5 bases). Deletions cut 9 bases from V and 5 bases from J, with 13 bases between. Germline CDR1 and CDR2: SNHLY and FYNNEI. The CDR3 runs to 12 residues. CDR3 region: CARPGGGTEAFF. DNA of the CDR3: TGTGCCAGGCCGGGGGGGGGTACTGAAGCTTTCTTT.

CDR3 sequence reads: CASSATGITDTQYF. The CDR3, as DNA: TGTGCCAGCAGTGCGACTGGTATCACAGATACGCAGTATTTT. V and J are TRBV6-1 and TRBJ2-3; D is uncertain. V shed 4 bases and J shed 2 bases, with 10 bases lying between them. The germline CDR1 and CDR2 sequences are MNHNS and SASEGT. The CDR3 spans 14 residues.

This chain connects TRBV19 to TRBJ1-6; a weak D match, TRBD1 (5 bases). The CDR3 has 15 residues. Trimming took 8 bases from V and 0 from J, leaving 11 bases between them. Germline V gene data show CDR1 as LNHDA and CDR2 as SQIVND (reference sequence). CDR3 residues: CASASQGSYNSPLHF. CDR3 nucleotides: TGTGCCAGTGCCAGTCAGGGCTCCTATAATTCACCCCTCCACTTT.

The DNA for the CDR3 is TGTGCCAGCAGCTCCGGACTAGCGGGCTTCTACAATGAGCAGTTCTTC. It encodes CASSSGLAGFYNEQFF. The chain joins TRBV7-9 to TRBJ2-1, with 11 positions matching TRBD2. Germline-derived CDR1 and CDR2 are SEHNR and FQNEAQ (reference sequence). The CDR3 loop spans 16 amino acids. The V and J ends lost 4 bases and 3 bases, in that order; junction bases with no gene match: 5.

The chain has TRBV9 and TRBJ2-1; possibly TRBD2 for D (7 bases). The V and J ends lost 4 bases and 3 bases respectively, with 17 bases between them. CDR3 size: 16 residues. Germline V lookup: CDR1 SGDLS, CDR2 YYNGEE. This CDR3 is CASSQGPGGLYNEQFF. CDR3 nucleotide sequence: TGTGCCAGCAGCCAAGGCCCGGGGGGCCTCTACAATGAGCAGTTCTTC.

J is TRBJ2-5 and V is TRBV7-3; D is perhaps TRBD1 or TRBD2 (6 bases each). V dropped 5 bases and J dropped 5 bases, with 12 bases sitting between them. Germline-derived CDR1 and CDR2 are SGHTA and FQGTGA. This CDR3 region has 13 residues. DNA of the CDR3: TGTGCCAGCAGCCCCAAGGGGGGCGAGACCCAGTACTTC. Its translation: CASSPKGGETQYF.

CDR3 bases: TGTGCCAGCAGTGTTGACCAGGGGACCCAGTACTTC. It codes for CASSVDQGTQYF. The chain carries TRBV2 and TRBJ2-5, with a tentative D call TRBD1 (5 bases). This CDR3 is built from 12 residues. CDR1 SNHLY and CDR2 FYNNEI come from the germline V gene. V shed 4 bases and J shed 7 bases, with 10 bases lying between them.

This rearrangement joins TRBV7-3 to TRBJ2-5, with D possibly called TRBD1 or TRBD2 (6 bases each). Germline V gene data show CDR1 as SGHTA and CDR2 as FQGTGA. This CDR3 is 15 amino acids long. Deletions cut 3 bases from V and 4 bases from J, with 15 bases between. The CDR3 sequence: CASSFAPGGLETQYF. The CDR3 DNA is TGTGCCAGCAGCTTTGCTCCCGGGGGCCTAGAGACCCAGTACTTC.

This chain joins TRBV5-1 and TRBJ2-3, with D perhaps TRBD2 (5 bases). The CDR3 is made up of 14 amino acids. Per the germline V gene, CDR1 is SGHRS and CDR2 is YFSETQ. V lost 4 bases to trimming and J lost 0 bases, with 9 bases between them. As DNA, the CDR3 is TGCGCCAGCAGCGTGGACTTTAGCACAGATACGCAGTATTTT. Translation: CASSVDFSTDTQYF. Full variable domain (missing parts from reference TRBV5-1 and TRBJ2-3): KAGVTQTPRYLIKTRGQQVTLSCSPISGHRSVSWYQQTPGQGLQFLFEYFSETQRNKGNFPGRFSGRQFSNSRSEMNVSTLELGDSALYLCASSVDFSTDTQYFGPGTRLTVL.

This sequence joins TRBV6-5 and TRBJ1-2; 8 nucleotides match TRBD1. Germline V gene lookup returns CDR1 MNHEY and CDR2 SVGAGI. CDR3 length: 13 amino acids. V was pared by 5 bases and J by 4 bases, with 3 bases of the junction left unmatched. CDR3 residues: CASSGDRSYGYTF. CDR3 bases: TGTGCCAGCAGTGGGGACAGGAGCTATGGCTACACCTTC.